This TCR beta chain was obtained from a study of blood T cell repertoires in COVID-19. The wider study: Samples representing acute and convalescent COVID-19 were sourced from the United States, Italy and Spain.

Per the original data handling: Reference gene primer amplification gave nucleated cell count estimates. Sequencing was performed with immunoSEQ multiplex PCR; in TCRdb, only in-frame clones are kept and a portion is missing. V, J and clone size reflect that table, while D and trimming were determined from the DNA. The sample has 250,000 to 350,000 clones, almost 90% seen once; the top ten hold approximately 4%. The CDR3 consists of 13 residues. The V gene lost 0 bases and the J gene lost 5 bases, with 7 bases spanning the gap. Germline assignment: CDR1 SGHAT and CDR2 FQNNGV. The clonotype was recovered from a young woman with acute COVID-19. The chain has TRBV11-2 and TRBJ1-1; possibly TRBD1 for D (6 bases). The sample consisted of PBMCs or T cells enriched from blood (not recorded which). The CDR3: CASSLERGTEAFF. CDR3 sequence (DNA): TGTGCCAGCAGCTTAGAAAGGGGGACTGAAGCTTTCTTT. Combining the CDR3 with reference TRBV11-2 and TRBJ1-1 gives the whole variable domain EAGVAQSPRYKIIEKRQSVAFWCNPISGHATLYWYQQILGQGPKLLIQFQNNGVVDDSQLPKDRFSAERLKGVDSTLKIQPAKLEDSAVYLCASSLERGTEAFFGQGTRLTVV.